Listed below are T cell receptor beta chains from one sample, sequenced in a study of control samples from healthy donors and cancer patients. Assay used: immunoSEQ multiplex PCR; TCRdb lists only in-frame clones, some missing. The sample holds more than 100,000 clones; about 89% are singletons and the top ten take about 18%. The sample comprised PBMCs. Receptors were obtained from a man in his 60s with lung cancer. The CDR3 runs from the conserved cysteine through the conserved F or W. The D gene is left open where the match is weak. Rows may omit the clone size; those that give it use once, few, many or a size class.

j_call d_call clone_size v_call cdr3_aa cdr3_nt
TRBJ1-3 NA NA TRBV4-1 CASSQEEAGFSGNTIYF TGCGCCAGCAGCCAAGAAGAGGCAGGGTTCTCTGGAAACACCATATATTTT
TRBJ1-5 NA NA TRBV5-1 CASSLYSNQPQHF TGCGCCAGCAGCTTATATAGCAATCAGCCCCAGCATTTT
TRBJ1-1 NA NA TRBV7-6 CASSLLSGQYTEAFF TGTGCCAGCAGCTTGCTTTCCGGGCAATACACTGAAGCTTTCTTT
TRBJ2-2 TRBD1 NA TRBV14 CASSWFSTGGSGELFF TGTGCCAGCAGCTGGTTTTCAACAGGGGGCTCCGGGGAGCTGTTTTTT
TRBJ2-1 NA NA TRBV24-1 CATSDYPRVNEQFF TGTGCCACCAGTGATTACCCTCGAGTCAATGAGCAGTTCTTC
TRBJ2-1 NA NA TRBV5-4 CASTPGAGVSYNEQFF TGTGCCAGCACCCCGGGGGCTGGGGTCTCCTACAATGAGCAGTTCTTC
TRBJ1-6 NA NA TRBV14 CASSQRTVSSYNSPLHF TGTGCCAGCAGTCAGAGGACGGTCAGCTCCTATAATTCACCCCTCCACTTT
TRBJ1-4 NA NA TRBV9 CASSVDSVYEKLFF TGTGCCAGCAGCGTAGACAGTGTTTATGAAAAACTGTTTTTT
TRBJ2-1 NA NA TRBV5-4 CASSSPNNEQFF TGTGCCAGCAGCTCCCCAAACAATGAGCAGTTCTTC
TRBJ1-2 NA NA TRBV25-1 CASSEFGAALYGYTF TGTGCCAGCAGTGAATTTGGTGCGGCCCTCTATGGCTACACCTTC
TRBJ2-5 NA NA TRBV6-5 CASTREETQYF TGTGCCAGCACTAGAGAAGAGACCCAGTACTTC
TRBJ1-5 TRBD1 NA TRBV15 CATRDGQGGQPQHF TGTGCCACCAGGGATGGACAGGGCGGTCAGCCCCAGCATTTT
TRBJ1-5 NA NA TRBV5-5 CASSPPQPQHF TGTGCCAGCAGCCCCCCTCAGCCCCAGCATTTT
TRBJ2-6 NA NA TRBV6-5 CASSPGGVFNVLTF TGTGCCAGCAGCCCCGGAGGGGTTTTCAACGTCCTGACTTTC
TRBJ2-1 TRBD2 NA TRBV5-1 CASSIGLAGTNNEQFF TGCGCCAGCAGCATCGGACTAGCGGGGACTAACAATGAGCAGTTCTTC
TRBJ2-5 TRBD1 NA TRBV30 CAWGDRGKETQYF TGTGCCTGGGGGGACAGGGGAAAAGAGACCCAGTACTTC
TRBJ2-6 NA NA TRBV4-1 CASSQAAGANVLTF TGCGCCAGCAGCCAAGCGGCTGGGGCCAACGTCCTGACTTTC
TRBJ1-3 NA NA TRBV3-1/TRBV3-2 CASSPTRQRLSGNTIYF TGTGCCAGCAGCCCCACCCGACAGCGCCTCTCTGGAAACACCATATATTTT
TRBJ1-1 NA NA TRBV9 CASSVTARGTEAFF TGTGCCAGCAGCGTCACAGCTAGGGGCACTGAAGCTTTCTTT
TRBJ1-5 NA few TRBV6-5 CASSRSRNQPQHF TGTGCCAGCAGCCGATCCCGGAATCAGCCCCAGCATTTT
TRBJ1-5 NA NA TRBV6-6 CASTTGGANQPQHF TGTGCCAGCACTACGGGGGGGGCGAATCAGCCCCAGCATTTT
TRBJ2-6 NA NA TRBV28 CAVGQGASGANVLTF TGTGCCGTAGGGCAGGGAGCCTCTGGGGCCAACGTCCTGACTTTC
TRBJ1-5 NA NA TRBV5-8 CASSKQGVQPQHF TGTGCCAGCAGCAAACAAGGAGTTCAGCCCCAGCATTTT
TRBJ1-6 NA NA TRBV27 CASKIPNNNSPLHF TGTGCCAGCAAGATACCTAACAATAATTCACCCCTCCACTTT
TRBJ1-4 NA once TRBV11-2 CASRLPGQHNEKLFF TGTGCCAGCAGACTCCCTGGGCAGCATAATGAAAAACTGTTTTTT
TRBJ2-2 TRBD1 NA TRBV2 CASSEYRGQNTGELFF TGTGCCAGCAGTGAATACAGGGGCCAGAACACCGGGGAGCTGTTTTTT
TRBJ2-6 NA NA TRBV19 CASTGGPQGSDQGGANVLTF TGTGCCAGTACCGGGGGGCCCCAGGGCTCAGACCAGGGAGGGGCCAACGTCCTGACTTTC
TRBJ2-5 TRBD2 few TRBV15 CATSPRGGGTQYF TGTGCCACCAGCCCACGGGGGGGTGGGACCCAGTACTTC
TRBJ2-2 NA once TRBV29-1 CSVVAGVAGELFF TGCAGCGTTGTGGCAGGGGTAGCCGGGGAGCTGTTTTTT
TRBJ2-6 TRBD1 NA TRBV2 CASSGGQGAMYRGANVLTF TGTGCCAGCAGTGGAGGACAGGGGGCTATGTATCGTGGGGCCAACGTCCTGACTTTC
TRBJ1-4 TRBD1 NA TRBV4-1 CASSSRTGGLNEKLFF TGCGCCAGCAGCTCCAGGACAGGGGGCCTAAATGAAAAACTGTTTTTT
TRBJ2-3 TRBD2 NA TRBV27 CASSWTSGEADTQYF TGTGCCAGCAGTTGGACTAGCGGGGAAGCAGATACGCAGTATTTT
TRBJ1-2 NA NA TRBV3-1/TRBV3-2 CASSQMNTIKAYTF TGTGCCAGCAGCCAAATGAACACCATAAAAGCCTACACCTTC
TRBJ2-7 NA NA TRBV18 CASSPGQSYEQYF TGTGCCAGCTCACCAGGACAGTCCTACGAGCAGTACTTC
TRBJ1-2 NA NA TRBV12-3/TRBV12-4 CASSLAGYGYTF TGTGCCAGCAGTTTGGCCGGCTATGGCTACACCTTC
TRBJ2-5 NA once TRBV7-9 CASSLQETQYF TGTGCCAGCAGCTTACAGGAGACCCAGTACTTC
TRBJ2-2 NA NA TRBV24-1 CATSEDVQGLRNTGELFF TGTGCCACCAGTGAGGATGTGCAGGGCCTTAGGAACACCGGGGAGCTGTTTTTT
TRBJ2-2 TRBD2 NA TRBV7-9 CASSRLQGSGGPFTGELFF TGTGCCAGCAGCAGATTGCAGGGTAGCGGGGGTCCATTCACCGGGGAGCTGTTTTTT
TRBJ2-5 NA NA TRBV10-1 CASSDCLRETQYF TGCGCCAGCAGTGATTGTCTCCGAGAGACCCAGTACTTC
TRBJ1-2 TRBD1 NA TRBV6-2/TRBV6-3 CASSSGTGTYTNYGYTF TGTGCCAGCAGTTCCGGGACAGGGACCTATACTAACTATGGCTACACCTTC
TRBJ2-1 TRBD1 NA TRBV7-3 CASSSTGGRGQQFF TGTGCCAGCAGCTCGACAGGGGGTCGAGGTCAGCAGTTCTTC
TRBJ2-3 NA NA TRBV5-1 CASSSSVGRGQFVTDTQYF TGCGCCAGCAGCTCCTCGGTGGGGAGGGGACAATTTGTAACAGATACGCAGTATTTT
TRBJ2-1 NA few TRBV30 CAWSVGTGSYNEQFF TGTGCCTGGAGTGTCGGAACCGGATCCTACAATGAGCAGTTCTTC
TRBJ2-1 NA NA TRBV7-3 CASSFLYTDEQFF TGTGCCAGCAGCTTCTTATACACCGATGAGCAGTTCTTC
TRBJ2-5 TRBD1 once TRBV18 CASSPAGGQETQYF TGTGCCAGCTCACCTGCAGGGGGCCAAGAGACCCAGTACTTC
TRBJ2-5 NA NA TRBV6-5 CASAAVQTQYF TGTGCCAGCGCGGCGGTACAGACCCAGTACTTC
TRBJ1-5 NA NA TRBV7-8 CASSLKMGSGQPQHF TGTGCCAGCAGCTTGAAAATGGGATCGGGTCAGCCCCAGCATTTT
TRBJ2-7 NA NA TRBV5-5 CASSLGMQAYEQYF TGTGCCAGCAGCTTGGGCATGCAGGCCTACGAGCAGTACTTC
TRBJ1-2 NA NA TRBV5-1 CASSLAGGGTYGYTF TGCGCCAGCAGCTTGGCCGGGGGTGGCACATATGGCTACACCTTC
TRBJ1-1 NA NA TRBV6-6 CASTFRTENTEAFF TGTGCCAGCACCTTTAGGACGGAAAACACTGAAGCTTTCTTT
TRBJ2-1 TRBD1 NA TRBV11-2 CASSPAAGTGLYNEQFF TGTGCCAGCAGCCCGGCAGCCGGGACAGGGCTTTACAATGAGCAGTTCTTC
TRBJ1-2 NA once TRBV9 CASSAGLLLYGYTF TGTGCCAGCAGCGCGGGACTTCTGCTCTATGGCTACACCTTC
TRBJ2-1 TRBD1 NA TRBV12-3/TRBV12-4 CASGIWGTGSQFF TGTGCCAGCGGTATATGGGGGACAGGGTCTCAGTTCTTC
TRBJ2-3 NA NA TRBV10-1 CASSVGDTDTQYF TGCGCCAGCAGTGTAGGGGACACAGATACGCAGTATTTT
TRBJ2-5 TRBD2 NA TRBV4-2 CASSPSGGQETQYF TGTGCCAGCAGCCCGAGCGGGGGCCAAGAGACCCAGTACTTC